The 7 T cell receptor beta chains reported below all come from one sample, sequenced in a study of identical twins. TCRdb re-called the 5' RACE reads through MiXCR, storing one row per CDR3 protein. The sample gives roughly 720,000 distinct CDR3 sequences, about 20% of which show up once; over 10% is in the top ten. These data were likewise used in another study, on T cells expressing NK-cell markers.

The sample comprised PBMCs. These receptor sequences come from a young woman in good health.

The chain combines TRBV6-5 with TRBJ2-5, with 9 bases aligning to TRBD1. This CDR3 has 12 residues. V was clipped by 6 bases and J by 11 bases; unmatched bases: 7. Germline V CDR1 and CDR2: MNHEY, SVGAGI. CDR3 DNA sequence: TGTGCCAGCAGGGGGACAGGGACGGGGCAGTACTTC. It encodes CASRGTGTGQYF.

The CDR3 sequence: CASSSDRGFEAFF. DNA for the CDR3: TGCGCCAGCAGCTCGGACAGGGGATTTGAAGCTTTCTTT. The V gene is TRBV5-1, the J gene TRBJ1-1, with TRBD1 matching 9 bases. In germline, CDR1 is SGHRS, CDR2 YFSETQ. J gave up 7 bases and V 3 bases, and 4 bases lay outside the gene matches. This CDR3 has 13 residues.

This clonotype was observed many times. CDR3 protein: CASSFDSYYTEAFF. The CDR3 DNA reads as TGTGCCAGCAGCTTCGACAGCTACTACACTGAAGCTTTCTTT. J is TRBJ1-1 and V is TRBV11-3, with D possibly matching TRBD1 (5 bases). Looked up from germline, CDR1 is SGHNT and CDR2 is YENEEA. V lost 3 bases and J 3 bases, leaving 11 bases between the germline ends. CDR3 length: 14 residues.

The V gene is TRBV12-3 or TRBV12-4, the J gene TRBJ1-6; 7 bases are a match to TRBD1. This CDR3 spans 15 amino acids. J lost 2 bases, V lost 7 bases, and 5 bases had no gene match. The CDR3 region has the DNA TGTGCCAGCACCCTAGGGGGCCCCTATAATTCACCCCTCCACTTT. Translation: CASTLGGPYNSPLHF.

The rearrangement joins TRBV6-5 to TRBJ1-6; D perhaps matches TRBD1 (6 bases). The CDR3 loop spans 13 amino acids. Germline V gene sequence: CDR1 MNHEY, CDR2 SVGAGI. V lost 6 bases, J lost 15 bases, and 18 bases lay in between. CDR3 coding DNA: TGTGCCAGCAGGTTACAGGGCCCTCTAATCCTCCACTTT. Protein: CASRLQGPLILHF.

V gene TRBV5-6 combines with J gene TRBJ2-1; 8 positions agree with TRBD2. The V gene's germline CDR1 is SGHDT and CDR2 YYEEEE. The V segment lost 4 bases and the J segment 7 bases; nucleotides outside the gene matches: 10. This CDR3 spans 15 amino acids. The CDR3 loop reads CASSPERERGNEQFF. CDR3 DNA sequence: TGTGCCAGCAGCCCCGAGCGGGAGCGGGGTAATGAGCAGTTCTTC.

This clonotype was counted only a few times. The chain uses TRBV12-3 or TRBV12-4 and TRBJ2-1; TRBD2 matches at 9 bases. CDR3 length: 14 amino acids. With 9 bases clipped from V and 6 bases from J, the junction kept 9 bases outside the gene matches. CDR3 amino acids: CASRRREGSNEQFF. The CDR3 DNA is TGTGCCAGTCGGAGGCGGGAGGGTTCCAATGAGCAGTTCTTC.